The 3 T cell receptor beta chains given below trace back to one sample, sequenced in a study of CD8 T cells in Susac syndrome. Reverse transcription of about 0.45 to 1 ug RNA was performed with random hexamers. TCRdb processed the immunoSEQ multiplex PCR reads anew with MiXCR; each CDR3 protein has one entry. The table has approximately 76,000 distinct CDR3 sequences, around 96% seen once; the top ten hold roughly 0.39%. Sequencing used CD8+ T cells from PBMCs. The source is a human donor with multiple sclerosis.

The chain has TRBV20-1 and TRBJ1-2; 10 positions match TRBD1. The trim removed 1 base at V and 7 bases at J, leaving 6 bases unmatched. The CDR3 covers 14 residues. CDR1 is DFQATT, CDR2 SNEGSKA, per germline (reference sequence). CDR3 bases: TGCAGTGCTAGAGGCGGGACAGGGGTTGTTGGCTACACCTTC. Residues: CSARGGTGVVGYTF.

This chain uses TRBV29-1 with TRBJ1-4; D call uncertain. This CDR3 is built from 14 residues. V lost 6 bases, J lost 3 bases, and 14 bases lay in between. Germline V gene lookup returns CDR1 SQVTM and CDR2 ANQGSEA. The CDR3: CSVANSEANEKLFF. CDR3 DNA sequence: TGCAGCGTCGCCAACTCAGAGGCTAATGAAAAACTGTTTTTT.

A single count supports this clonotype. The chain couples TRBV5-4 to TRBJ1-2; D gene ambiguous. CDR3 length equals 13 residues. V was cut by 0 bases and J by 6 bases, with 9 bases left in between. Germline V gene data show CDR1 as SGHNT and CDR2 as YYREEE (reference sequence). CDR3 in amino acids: CASSLVSDDGYTF. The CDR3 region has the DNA TGTGCCAGCAGCTTGGTTTCAGACGATGGCTACACCTTC.